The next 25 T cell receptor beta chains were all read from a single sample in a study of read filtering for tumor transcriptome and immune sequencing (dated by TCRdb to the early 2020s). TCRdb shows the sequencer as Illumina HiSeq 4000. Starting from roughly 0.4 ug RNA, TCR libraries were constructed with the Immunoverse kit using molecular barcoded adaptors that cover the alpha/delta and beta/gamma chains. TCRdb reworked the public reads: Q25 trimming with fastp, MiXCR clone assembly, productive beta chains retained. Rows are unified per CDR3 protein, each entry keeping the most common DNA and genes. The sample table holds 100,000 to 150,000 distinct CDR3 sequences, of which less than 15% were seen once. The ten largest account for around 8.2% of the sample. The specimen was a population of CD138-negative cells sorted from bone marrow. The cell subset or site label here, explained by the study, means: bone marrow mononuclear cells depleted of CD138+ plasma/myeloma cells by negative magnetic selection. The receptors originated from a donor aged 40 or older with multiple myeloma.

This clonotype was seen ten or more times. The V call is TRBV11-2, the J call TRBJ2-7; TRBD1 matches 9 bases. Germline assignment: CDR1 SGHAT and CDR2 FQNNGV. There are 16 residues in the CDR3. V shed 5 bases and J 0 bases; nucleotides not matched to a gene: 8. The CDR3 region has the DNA TGTGCCAGCAGCCTAACCGGGACAGGGAGCTCCTACGAGCAGTACTTC. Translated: CASSLTGTGSSYEQYF.

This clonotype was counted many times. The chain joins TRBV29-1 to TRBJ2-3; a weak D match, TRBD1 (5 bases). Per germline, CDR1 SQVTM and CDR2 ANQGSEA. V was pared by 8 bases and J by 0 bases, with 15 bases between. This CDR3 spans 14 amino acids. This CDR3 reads CSYPRQGSTDTQYF. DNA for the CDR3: TGCAGCTATCCGCGGCAGGGAAGCACAGATACGCAGTATTTT.

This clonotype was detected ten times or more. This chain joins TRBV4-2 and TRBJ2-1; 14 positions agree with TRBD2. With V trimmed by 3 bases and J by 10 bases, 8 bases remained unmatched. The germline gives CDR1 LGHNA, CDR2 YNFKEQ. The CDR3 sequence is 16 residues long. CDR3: CASSQEGLAGANEQFF. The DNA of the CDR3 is TGTGCCAGCAGCCAGGAGGGACTAGCGGGAGCTAACGAGCAGTTCTTC.

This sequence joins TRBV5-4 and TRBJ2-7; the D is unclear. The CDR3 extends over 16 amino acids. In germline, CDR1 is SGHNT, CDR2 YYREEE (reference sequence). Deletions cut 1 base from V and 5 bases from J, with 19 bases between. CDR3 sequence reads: CASSLRLAANLDEQYF. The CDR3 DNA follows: TGTGCCAGCAGCTTGCGTTTGGCCGCGAACCTCGACGAGCAGTACTTC.

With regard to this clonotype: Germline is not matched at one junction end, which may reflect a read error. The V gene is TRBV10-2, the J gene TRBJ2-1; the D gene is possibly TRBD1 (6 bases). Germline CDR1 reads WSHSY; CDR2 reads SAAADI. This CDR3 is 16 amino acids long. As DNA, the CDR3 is TGTGCCATCAGTGGAGGACAGACTAAGACCTACAATGAGCAGTTCTTC. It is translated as CAISGGQTKTYNEQFF.

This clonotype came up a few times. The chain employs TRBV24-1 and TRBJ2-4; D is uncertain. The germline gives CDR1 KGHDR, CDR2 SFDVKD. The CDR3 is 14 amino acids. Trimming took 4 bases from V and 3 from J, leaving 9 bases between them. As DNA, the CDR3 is TGTGCCACCAGTGACAGTTCGGGCAAAAACATTCAGTACTTC. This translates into CATSDSSGKNIQYF.

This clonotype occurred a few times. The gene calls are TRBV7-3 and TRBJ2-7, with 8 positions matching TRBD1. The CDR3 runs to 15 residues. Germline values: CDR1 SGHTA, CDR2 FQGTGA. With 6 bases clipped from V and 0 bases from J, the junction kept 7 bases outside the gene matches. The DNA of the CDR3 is TGTGCCAGCAGAACTCCGGGACAGGACTCCTACGAGCAGTACTTC. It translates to CASRTPGQDSYEQYF.

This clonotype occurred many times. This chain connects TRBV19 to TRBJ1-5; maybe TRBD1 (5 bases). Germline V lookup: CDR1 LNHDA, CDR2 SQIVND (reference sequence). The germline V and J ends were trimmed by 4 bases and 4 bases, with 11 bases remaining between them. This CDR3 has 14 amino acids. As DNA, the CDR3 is TGTGCCAGTAGTACAGGGTTCCCGAATCAGCCCCAGCATTTT. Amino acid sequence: CASSTGFPNQPQHF.

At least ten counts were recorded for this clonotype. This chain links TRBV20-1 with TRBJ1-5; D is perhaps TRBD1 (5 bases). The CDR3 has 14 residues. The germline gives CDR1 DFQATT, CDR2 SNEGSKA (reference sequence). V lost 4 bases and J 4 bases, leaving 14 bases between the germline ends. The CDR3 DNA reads TGCAGTGCTAATACCGCGAGGGGTAATCAGCCCCAGCATTTT. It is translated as CSANTARGNQPQHF.

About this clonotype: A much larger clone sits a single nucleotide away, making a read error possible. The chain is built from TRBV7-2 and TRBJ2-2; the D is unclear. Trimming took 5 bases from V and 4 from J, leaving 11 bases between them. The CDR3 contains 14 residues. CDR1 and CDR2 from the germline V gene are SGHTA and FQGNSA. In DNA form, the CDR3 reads TGTGCCAGCAGCCTAAACTTAGGCACCGGGGAGCTGTTTTTT. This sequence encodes CASSLNLGTGELFF. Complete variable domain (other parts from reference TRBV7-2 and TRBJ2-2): GAGVSQSPSNKVTEKGKDVELRCDPISGHTALYWYRQSLGQGLEFLIYFQGNSAPDKSGLPSDRFSAERTGGSVSTLTIQRTQQEDSAVYLCASSLNLGTGELFFGEGSRLTVL.

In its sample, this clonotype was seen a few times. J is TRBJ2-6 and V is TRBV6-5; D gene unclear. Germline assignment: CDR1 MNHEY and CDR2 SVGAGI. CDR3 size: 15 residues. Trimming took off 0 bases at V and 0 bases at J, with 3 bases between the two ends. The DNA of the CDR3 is TGTGCCAGCAGTTACTCGCTCTCTGGGGCCAACGTCCTGACTTTC. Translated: CASSYSLSGANVLTF.

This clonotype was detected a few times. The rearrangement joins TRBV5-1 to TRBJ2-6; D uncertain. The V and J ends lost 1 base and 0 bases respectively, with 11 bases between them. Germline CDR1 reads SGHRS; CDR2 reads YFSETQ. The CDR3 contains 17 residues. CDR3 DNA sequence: TGCGCCAGCAGCTTGCCAGCTTTGAGCTCTGGGGCCAACGTCCTGACTTTC. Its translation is CASSLPALSSGANVLTF.

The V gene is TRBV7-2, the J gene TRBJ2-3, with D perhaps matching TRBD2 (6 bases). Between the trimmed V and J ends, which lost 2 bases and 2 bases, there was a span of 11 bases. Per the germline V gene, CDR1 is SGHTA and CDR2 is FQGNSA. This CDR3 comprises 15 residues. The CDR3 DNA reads TGTGCCAGCAGCTTAATGGGACTCGACACAGATACGCAGTATTTT. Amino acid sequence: CASSLMGLDTDTQYF. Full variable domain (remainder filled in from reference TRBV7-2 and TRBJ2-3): GAGVSQSPSNKVTEKGKDVELRCDPISGHTALYWYRQSLGQGLEFLIYFQGNSAPDKSGLPSDRFSAERTGGSVSTLTIQRTQQEDSAVYLCASSLMGLDTDTQYFGPGTRLTVL.

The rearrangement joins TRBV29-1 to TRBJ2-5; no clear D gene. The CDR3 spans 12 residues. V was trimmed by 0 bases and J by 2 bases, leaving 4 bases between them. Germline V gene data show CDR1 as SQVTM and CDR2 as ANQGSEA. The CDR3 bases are TGCAGCGTTGAAGACAGTCAAGAGACCCAGTACTTC. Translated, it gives CSVEDSQETQYF.

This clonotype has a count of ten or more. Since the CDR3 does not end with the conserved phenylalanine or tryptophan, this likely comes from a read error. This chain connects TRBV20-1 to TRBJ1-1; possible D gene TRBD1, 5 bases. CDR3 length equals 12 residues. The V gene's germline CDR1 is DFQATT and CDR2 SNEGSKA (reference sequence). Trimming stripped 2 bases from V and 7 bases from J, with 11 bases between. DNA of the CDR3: TGCAGTGCTAGACCGGGACGGTTTGAAGCTTTCCTT. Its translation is CSARPGRFEAFL.

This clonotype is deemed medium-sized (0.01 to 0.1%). The CDR3 loop is CASSPTGGADTQYF. The CDR3 DNA reads TGTGCCAGCAGCCCCACCGGGGGGGCAGATACGCAGTATTTT. This chain uses TRBV7-7 with TRBJ2-3; TRBD2 matches 8 bases. This CDR3 comprises 14 residues. The ends lost 5 bases at V and 4 bases at J; junction bases unmatched: 5. Germline V gene data show CDR1 as SSHAT and CDR2 as FNYEAQ (reference sequence). The variable domain in full, completed from reference TRBV7-7 and TRBJ2-3, reads GAGVSQSPRYKVTKRGQDVTLRCDPISSHATLYWYQQALGQGPEFLTYFNYEAQPDKSGLPSDRFSAERPEGSISTLTIQRTEQRDSAMYRCASSPTGGADTQYFGPGTRLTVL.

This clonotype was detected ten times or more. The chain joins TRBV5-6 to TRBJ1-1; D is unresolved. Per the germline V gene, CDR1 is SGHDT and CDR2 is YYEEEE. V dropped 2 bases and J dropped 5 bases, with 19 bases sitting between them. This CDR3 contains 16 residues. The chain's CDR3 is CASSFIEAFSGTEAFF. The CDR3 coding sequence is TGTGCCAGCAGCTTTATCGAGGCGTTTTCGGGTACTGAAGCTTTCTTT.

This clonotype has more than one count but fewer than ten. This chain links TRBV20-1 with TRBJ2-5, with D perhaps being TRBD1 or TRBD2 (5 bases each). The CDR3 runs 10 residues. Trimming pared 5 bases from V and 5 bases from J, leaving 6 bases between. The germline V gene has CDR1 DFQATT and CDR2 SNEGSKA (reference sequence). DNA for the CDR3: TGCAGTGCTGGGACGGAGACCCAGTACTTC. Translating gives CSAGTETQYF.

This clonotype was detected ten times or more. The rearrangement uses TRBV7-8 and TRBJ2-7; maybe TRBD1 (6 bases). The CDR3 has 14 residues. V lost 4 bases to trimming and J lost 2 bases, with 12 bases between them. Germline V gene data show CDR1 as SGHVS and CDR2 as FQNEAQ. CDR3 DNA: TGTGCCAGCAGCTCCCCCGGACAGACCTACGAGCAGTACTTC. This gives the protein CASSSPGQTYEQYF.

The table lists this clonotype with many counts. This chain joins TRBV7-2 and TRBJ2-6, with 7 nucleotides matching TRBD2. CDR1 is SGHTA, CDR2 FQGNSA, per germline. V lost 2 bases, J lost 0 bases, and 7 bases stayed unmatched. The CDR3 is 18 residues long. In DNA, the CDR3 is TGTGCCAGCAGCTTACGACTAGCAGATTTCTCTGGGGCCAACGTCCTGACTTTC. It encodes CASSLRLADFSGANVLTF.

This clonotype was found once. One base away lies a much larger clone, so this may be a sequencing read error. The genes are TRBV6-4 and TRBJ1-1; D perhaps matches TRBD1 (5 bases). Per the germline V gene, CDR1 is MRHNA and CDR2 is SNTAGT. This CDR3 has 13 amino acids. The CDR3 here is CASRGEADTDAFF. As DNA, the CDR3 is TGTGCCAGCAGAGGGGAGGCGGACACTGATGCTTTCTTT.

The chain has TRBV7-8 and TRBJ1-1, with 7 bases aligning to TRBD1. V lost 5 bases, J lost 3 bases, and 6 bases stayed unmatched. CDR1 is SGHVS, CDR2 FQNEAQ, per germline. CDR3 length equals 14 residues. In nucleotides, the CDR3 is TGTGCCAGCAGCCCTGACAGGGAGGACACTGAAGCTTTCTTT. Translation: CASSPDREDTEAFF.

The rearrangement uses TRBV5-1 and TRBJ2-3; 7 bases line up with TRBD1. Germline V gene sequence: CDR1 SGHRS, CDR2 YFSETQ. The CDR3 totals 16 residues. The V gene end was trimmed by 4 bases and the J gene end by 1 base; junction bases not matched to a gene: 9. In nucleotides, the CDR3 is TGCGCCAGCAGCCTGCTCGGGACAGACGGCACAGATACGCAGTATTTT. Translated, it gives CASSLLGTDGTDTQYF.

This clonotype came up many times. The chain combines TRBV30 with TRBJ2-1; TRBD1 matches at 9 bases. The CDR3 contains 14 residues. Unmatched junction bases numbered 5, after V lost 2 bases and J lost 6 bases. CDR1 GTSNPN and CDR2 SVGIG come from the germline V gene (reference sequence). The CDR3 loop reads CAWSTGQGSNEQFF. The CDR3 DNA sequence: TGTGCCTGGAGTACGGGACAGGGCTCCAATGAGCAGTTCTTC. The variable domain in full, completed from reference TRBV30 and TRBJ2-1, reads SQTIHQWPATLVQPVGSPLSLECTVEGTSNPNLYWYRQAAGRGLQLLFYSVGIGQISSEVPQNLSASRPQDRQFILSSKKLLLSDSGFYLCAWSTGQGSNEQFFGPGTRLTVL.

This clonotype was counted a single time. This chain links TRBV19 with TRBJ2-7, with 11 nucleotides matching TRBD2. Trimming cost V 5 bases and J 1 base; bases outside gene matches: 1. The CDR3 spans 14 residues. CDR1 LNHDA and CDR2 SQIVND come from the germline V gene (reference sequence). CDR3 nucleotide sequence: TGTGCCAGTAGTTCTAGCGGGAGGTCCTACGAGCAGTACTTC. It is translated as CASSSSGRSYEQYF. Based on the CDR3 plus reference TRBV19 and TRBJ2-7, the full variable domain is DGGITQSPKYLFRKEGQNVTLSCEQNLNHDAMYWYRQDPGQGLRLIYYSQIVNDFQKGDIAEGYSVSREKKESFPLTVTSAQKNPTAFYLCASSSSGRSYEQYFGPGTRLTVT.